This T cell receptor (beta chain) was found in a study of blood T cell repertoires in COVID-19. Study summary: From the United States, Italy and Spain came samples of acute and convalescent COVID-19. The analysed material was cDNA or gDNA that came from T cells, B-cell-depleted T cells, or PBMCs.

Everyone who took part was about 18 to 90 years old, and they came from about 25 US areas. After removal of 4 bases from V and 5 bases from J, the junction contained 4 bases not matched to a gene. The V gene's germline CDR1 is MNHEY and CDR2 SVGAGI. This CDR3 spans 14 amino acids. How the authors handled the data: Amplified reference gene primers provided the basis for estimating nucleated cell counts. TCRdb keeps only in-frame clones here, not all; method: immunoSEQ multiplex PCR. The DNA gave D and trimming, while V, J and clone size come from that table. The data hold a few hundred thousand clones, with more than 75% observed a single time.

The clonotype originates from a young woman who had recovered from COVID-19. The chain carries TRBV6-5 and TRBJ1-4; 7 bases map to TRBD1. Input material: PBMCs or T cells enriched from blood (not recorded which). The CDR3, as DNA: TGTGCCAGCAGTTGGGACAGTCAGAATGAAAAACTGTTTTTT. Its protein product is CASSWDSQNEKLFF.